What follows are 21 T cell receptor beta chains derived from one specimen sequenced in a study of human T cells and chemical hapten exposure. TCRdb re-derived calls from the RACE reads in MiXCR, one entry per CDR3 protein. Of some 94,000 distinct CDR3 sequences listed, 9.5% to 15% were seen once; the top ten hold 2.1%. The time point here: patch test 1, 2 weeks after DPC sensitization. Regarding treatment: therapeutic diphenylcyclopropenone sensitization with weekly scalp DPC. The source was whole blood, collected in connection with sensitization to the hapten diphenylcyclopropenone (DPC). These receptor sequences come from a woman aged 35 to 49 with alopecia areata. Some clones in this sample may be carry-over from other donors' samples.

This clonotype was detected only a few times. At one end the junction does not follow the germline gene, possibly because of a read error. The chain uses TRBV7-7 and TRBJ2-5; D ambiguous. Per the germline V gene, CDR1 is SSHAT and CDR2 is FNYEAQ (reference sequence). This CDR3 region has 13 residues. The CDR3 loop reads CASSFGSQETQYF. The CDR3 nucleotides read TGTGCTAGCAGCTTTGGGTCCCAAGAGACCCAGTACTTC.

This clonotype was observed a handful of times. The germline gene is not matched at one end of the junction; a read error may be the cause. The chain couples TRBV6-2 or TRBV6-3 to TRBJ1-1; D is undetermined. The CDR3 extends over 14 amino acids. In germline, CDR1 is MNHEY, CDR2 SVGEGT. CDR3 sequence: CASSYSNVNTEAFF. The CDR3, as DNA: TGTGCCAGCAGCTACTCAAACGTGAACACTGAAGCTTTCTTT.

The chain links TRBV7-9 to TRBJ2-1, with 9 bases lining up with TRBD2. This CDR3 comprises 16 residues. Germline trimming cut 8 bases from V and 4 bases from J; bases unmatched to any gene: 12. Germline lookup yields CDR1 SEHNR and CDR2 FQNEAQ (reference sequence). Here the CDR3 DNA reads TGTGCCAGCTTGCCGTCCGGGACTAGCAGGTACAATGAGCAGTTCTTC. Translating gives CASLPSGTSRYNEQFF.

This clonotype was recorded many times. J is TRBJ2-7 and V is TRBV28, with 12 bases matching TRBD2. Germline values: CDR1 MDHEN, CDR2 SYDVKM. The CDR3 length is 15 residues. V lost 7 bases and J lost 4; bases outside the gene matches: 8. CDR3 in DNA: TGTGCCAGCATGCCGCGACTAGCGGGAGCTTACGAGCAGTACTTC. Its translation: CASMPRLAGAYEQYF. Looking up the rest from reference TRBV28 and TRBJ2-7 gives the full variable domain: DVKVTQSSRYLVKRTGEKVFLECVQDMDHENMFWYRQDPGLGLRLIYFSYDVKMKEKGDIPEGYSVSREKKERFSLILESASTNQTSMYLCASMPRLAGAYEQYFGPGTRLTVT.

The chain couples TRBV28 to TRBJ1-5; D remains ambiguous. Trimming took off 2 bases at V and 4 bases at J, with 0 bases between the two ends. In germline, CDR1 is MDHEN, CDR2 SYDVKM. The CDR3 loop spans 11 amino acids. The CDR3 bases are TGTGCCAGCAGTTTAAATCAGCCCCAGCATTTT. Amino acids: CASSLNQPQHF.

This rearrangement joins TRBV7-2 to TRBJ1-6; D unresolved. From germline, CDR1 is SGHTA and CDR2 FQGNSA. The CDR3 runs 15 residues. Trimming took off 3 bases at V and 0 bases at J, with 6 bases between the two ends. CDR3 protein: CASSFQSSYNSPLHF. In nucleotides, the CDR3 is TGTGCCAGCAGCTTTCAAAGCTCCTATAATTCACCCCTCCACTTT.

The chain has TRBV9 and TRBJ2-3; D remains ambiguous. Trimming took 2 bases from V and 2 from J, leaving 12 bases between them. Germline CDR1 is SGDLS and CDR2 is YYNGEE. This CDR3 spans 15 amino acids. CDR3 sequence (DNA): TGTGCCAGCAGCGTTAGCCTCCCCGTCACAGATACGCAGTATTTT. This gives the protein CASSVSLPVTDTQYF.

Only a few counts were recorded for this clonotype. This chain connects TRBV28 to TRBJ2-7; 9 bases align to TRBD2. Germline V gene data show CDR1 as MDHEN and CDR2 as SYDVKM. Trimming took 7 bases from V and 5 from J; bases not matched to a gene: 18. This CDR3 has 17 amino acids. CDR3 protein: CASKGDSSGVGSHEQYF. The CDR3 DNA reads TGTGCCAGCAAGGGTGACTCTAGCGGGGTGGGTAGCCACGAGCAGTACTTC. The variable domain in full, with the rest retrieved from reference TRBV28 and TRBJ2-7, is DVKVTQSSRYLVKRTGEKVFLECVQDMDHENMFWYRQDPGLGLRLIYFSYDVKMKEKGDIPEGYSVSREKKERFSLILESASTNQTSMYLCASKGDSSGVGSHEQYFGPGTRLTVT.

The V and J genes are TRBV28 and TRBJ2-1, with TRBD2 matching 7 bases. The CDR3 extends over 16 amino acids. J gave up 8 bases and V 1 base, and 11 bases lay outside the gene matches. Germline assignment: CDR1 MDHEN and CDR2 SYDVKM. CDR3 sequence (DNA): TGTGCCAGCAGTTTATATCGGAGGGAGGGCCGGGATGAGCAGTTCTTC. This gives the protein CASSLYRREGRDEQFF.

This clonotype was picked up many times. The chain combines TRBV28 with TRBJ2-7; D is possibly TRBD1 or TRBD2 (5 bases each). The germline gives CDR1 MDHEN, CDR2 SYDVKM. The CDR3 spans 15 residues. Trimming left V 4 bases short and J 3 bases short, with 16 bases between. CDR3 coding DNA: TGTGCCAGCAGTTCCGGGACCCATTCCTTCTACGAGCAGTACTTC. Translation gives CASSSGTHSFYEQYF.

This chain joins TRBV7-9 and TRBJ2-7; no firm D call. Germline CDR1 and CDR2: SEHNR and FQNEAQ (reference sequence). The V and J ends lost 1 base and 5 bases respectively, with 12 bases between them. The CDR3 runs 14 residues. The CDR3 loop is CASSLGLVVDEQYF. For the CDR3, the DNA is TGTGCCAGCAGCTTAGGTCTAGTTGTCGACGAGCAGTACTTC. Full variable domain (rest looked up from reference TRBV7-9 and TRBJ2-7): DTGVSQNPRHKITKRGQNVTFRCDPISEHNRLYWYRQTLGQGPEFLTYFQNEAQLEKSRLLSDRFSAERPKGSFSTLEIQRTEQGDSAMYLCASSLGLVVDEQYFGPGTRLTVT.

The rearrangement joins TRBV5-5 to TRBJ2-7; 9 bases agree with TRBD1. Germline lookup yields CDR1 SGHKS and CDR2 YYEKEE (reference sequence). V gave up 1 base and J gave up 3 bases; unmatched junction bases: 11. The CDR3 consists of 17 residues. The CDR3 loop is CASSLPARTGERYEQYF. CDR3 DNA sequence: TGTGCCAGCAGCTTGCCCGCCAGGACAGGGGAACGCTACGAGCAGTACTTC.

CDR3 sequence (DNA): TGTGCCAGCAGTTACGTTAGGCAGAACTATGGCTACACCTTC. Translating it yields CASSYVRQNYGYTF. The genes are TRBV6-2 or TRBV6-3 and TRBJ1-2; D is unresolved. In germline, CDR1 is MNHEY, CDR2 SVGEGT. V was trimmed by 2 bases and J by 2 bases, leaving 9 bases between them. The CDR3 consists of 14 residues.

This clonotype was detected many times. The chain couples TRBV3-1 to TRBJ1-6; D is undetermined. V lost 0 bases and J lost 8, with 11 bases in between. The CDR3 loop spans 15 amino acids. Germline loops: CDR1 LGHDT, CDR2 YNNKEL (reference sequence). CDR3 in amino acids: CASSQEDRKDSPLHF. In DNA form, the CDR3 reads TGTGCCAGCAGCCAAGAAGACCGCAAGGATTCACCCCTCCACTTT.

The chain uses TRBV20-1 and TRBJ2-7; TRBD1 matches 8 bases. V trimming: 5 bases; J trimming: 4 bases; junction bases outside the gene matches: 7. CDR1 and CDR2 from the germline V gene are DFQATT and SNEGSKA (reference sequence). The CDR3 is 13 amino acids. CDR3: CSAEPGQEYEQYF. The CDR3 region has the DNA TGCAGTGCTGAACCGGGACAGGAGTACGAGCAGTACTTC.

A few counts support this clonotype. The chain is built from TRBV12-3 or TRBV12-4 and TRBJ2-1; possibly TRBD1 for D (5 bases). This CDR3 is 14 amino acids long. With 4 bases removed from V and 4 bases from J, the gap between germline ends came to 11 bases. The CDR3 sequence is CASSSGFRYNEQFF. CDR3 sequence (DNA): TGTGCCAGCAGTTCAGGGTTCCGGTACAATGAGCAGTTCTTC.

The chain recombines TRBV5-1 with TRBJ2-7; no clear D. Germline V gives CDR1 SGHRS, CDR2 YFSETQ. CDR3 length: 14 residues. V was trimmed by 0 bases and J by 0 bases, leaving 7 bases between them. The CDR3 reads CASSLGPSSYEQYF. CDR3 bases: TGCGCCAGCAGCTTGGGACCTAGCTCCTACGAGCAGTACTTC. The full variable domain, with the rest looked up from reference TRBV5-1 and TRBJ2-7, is KAGVTQTPRYLIKTRGQQVTLSCSPISGHRSVSWYQQTPGQGLQFLFEYFSETQRNKGNFPGRFSGRQFSNSRSEMNVSTLELGDSALYLCASSLGPSSYEQYFGPGTRLTVT.

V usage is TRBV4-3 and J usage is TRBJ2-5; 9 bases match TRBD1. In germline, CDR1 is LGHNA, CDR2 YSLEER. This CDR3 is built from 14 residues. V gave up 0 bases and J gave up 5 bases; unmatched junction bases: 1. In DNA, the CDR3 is TGCGCCAGCAGCCAAGAAACAGGGGGCGAGACCCAGTACTTC. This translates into CASSQETGGETQYF.

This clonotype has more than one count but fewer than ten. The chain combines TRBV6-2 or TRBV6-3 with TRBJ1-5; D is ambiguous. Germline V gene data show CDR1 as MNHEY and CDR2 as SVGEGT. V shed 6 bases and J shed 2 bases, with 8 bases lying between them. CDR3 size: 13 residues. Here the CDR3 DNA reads TGTGCCAGCAGATTCAATGGCAATCAGCCCCAGCATTTT. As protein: CASRFNGNQPQHF.

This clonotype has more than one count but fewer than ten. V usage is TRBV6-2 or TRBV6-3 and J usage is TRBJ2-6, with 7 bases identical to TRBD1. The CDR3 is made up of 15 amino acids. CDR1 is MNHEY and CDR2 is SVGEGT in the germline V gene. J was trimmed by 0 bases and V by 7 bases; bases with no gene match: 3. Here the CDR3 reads CASTRGSSGANVLTF. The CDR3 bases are TGTGCCAGCACCAGGGGGAGCTCTGGGGCCAACGTCCTGACTTTC.

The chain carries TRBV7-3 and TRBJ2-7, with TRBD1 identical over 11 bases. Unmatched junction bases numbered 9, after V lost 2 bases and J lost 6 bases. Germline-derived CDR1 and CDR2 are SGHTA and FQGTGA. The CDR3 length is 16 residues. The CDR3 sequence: CASSLAHPGQGGEQYF. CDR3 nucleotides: TGTGCCAGCAGCTTAGCCCACCCGGGACAGGGGGGCGAGCAGTACTTC.